Following are 28 T cell receptor beta chains from one sample sequenced in a study of beta chain features in type 1 diabetes. Study results and limitations: Shorter TCRB CDR3s, moderately but significantly so, marked every one of the four CD4+ subsets in Type 1 diabetes patients.

As every portion of the isolated RNA was reverse transcribed, the sequencing read expressed TCRB transcripts. Clones were sequenced by immunoSEQ multiplex PCR, and TCRdb holds only the in-frame ones, with some missing. The sample shows about 740,000 clones, 10% to 15% of them seen only once. These receptors have no identified antigens. Sequenced input: naive CD4+ T cells from blood. Source of these receptors: a man between 18 and 35 years old with type 1 diabetes.

This chain links TRBV29-1 with TRBJ1-4; a possible D gene is TRBD1 (6 bases). V lost 6 bases, J lost 3 bases, and 11 bases lay in between. The CDR3 has 13 amino acids. The germline CDR1 and CDR2 sequences are SQVTM and ANQGSEA. Here the CDR3 reads CSVEQGANEKLFF. The CDR3 DNA follows: TGCAGCGTCGAACAGGGAGCTAATGAAAAACTGTTTTTT.

The chain links TRBV29-1 to TRBJ2-3; 7 positions agree with TRBD1. Germline CDR1 SQVTM, CDR2 ANQGSEA. This CDR3 spans 14 amino acids. With V trimmed by 6 bases and J by 3 bases, 9 bases remained unmatched. CDR3 amino acids: CSVFDRDGTDTQYF. The CDR3, as DNA: TGCAGCGTCTTCGACAGGGATGGTACAGATACGCAGTATTTT.

The chain is built from TRBV19 and TRBJ2-2, with D unclear. The CDR3 length is 12 residues. V dropped 11 bases and J dropped 4 bases, with 11 bases sitting between them. The germline CDR1 and CDR2 sequences are LNHDA and SQIVND (reference sequence). DNA for the CDR3: TGTGCCGGCCAAGCTTTCACCGGGGAGCTGTTTTTT. It specifies CAGQAFTGELFF.

The chain combines TRBV10-1 with TRBJ2-3; D perhaps matches TRBD1 (5 bases). This CDR3 contains 12 residues. V dropped 6 bases and J dropped 7 bases, with 11 bases sitting between them. Germline V gene data show CDR1 as WNHNN and CDR2 as SYGVQD (reference sequence). The CDR3 DNA follows: TGCGCCAGCAGCGACAGCCCCTATACGCAGTATTTT. As protein: CASSDSPYTQYF.

This clone was seen a handful of times. The chain employs TRBV28 and TRBJ1-6, with D maybe TRBD1 (6 bases). Deletions cut 8 bases from V and 7 bases from J, with 21 bases between. The CDR3 contains 16 residues. Per the germline V gene, CDR1 is MDHEN and CDR2 is SYDVKM. The CDR3 protein is CASSPGGGPNNSPLHF. The CDR3 nucleotides read TGTGCCAGCTCCCCAGGAGGGGGTCCCAACAATTCACCCCTCCACTTT. The full variable domain, in which reference TRBV28 and TRBJ1-6 provide the parts outside the CDR3, is DVKVTQSSRYLVKRTGEKVFLECVQDMDHENMFWYRQDPGLGLRLIYFSYDVKMKEKGDIPEGYSVSREKKERFSLILESASTNQTSMYLCASSPGGGPNNSPLHFGNGTRLTVT.

This clone was observed a handful of times. This specimen includes other DNA sequences encoding the same CDR3. The chain is built from TRBV30 and TRBJ1-6, with D possibly matching TRBD1 (5 bases). The CDR3 totals 14 residues. Germline values: CDR1 GTSNPN, CDR2 SVGIG (reference sequence). Between the trimmed V and J ends, which lost 0 bases and 3 bases, there was a span of 6 bases. CDR3 loop: CAWSVRGYNSPLHF. The CDR3 nucleotides are TGTGCCTGGAGTGTAAGGGGCTATAATTCACCCCTCCACTTT.

This clone was picked up a small number of times. The rearrangement links TRBV30 to TRBJ2-5, with a weak D call TRBD1 (6 bases). V was cut by 5 bases and J by 2 bases, with 9 bases left in between. CDR1 is GTSNPN and CDR2 is SVGIG in the germline V gene (reference sequence). This CDR3 spans 12 amino acids. CDR3 protein: CAWGQSQETQYF. CDR3 DNA: TGTGCCTGGGGACAGTCACAAGAGACCCAGTACTTC.

The chain is built from TRBV28 and TRBJ2-3, with D possibly being TRBD1 or TRBD2 (5 bases each). The germline V gene has CDR1 MDHEN and CDR2 SYDVKM. The CDR3 contains 13 residues. The V and J ends lost 5 bases and 5 bases respectively, with 11 bases between them. CDR3 coding DNA: TGTGCCAGCAGTCTCAGAGGGGTAGATACGCAGTATTTT. Amino acid sequence: CASSLRGVDTQYF.

This chain uses TRBV6-5 with TRBJ2-2, with D possibly matching TRBD1 (5 bases). Germline V gene data show CDR1 as MNHEY and CDR2 as SVGAGI. V was trimmed by 4 bases and J by 4 bases, leaving 10 bases between them. This CDR3 has 14 residues. The CDR3, as DNA: TGTGCCAGCAGTTTTACAGGACGCACCGGGGAGCTGTTTTTT. It translates to CASSFTGRTGELFF.

The V and J genes are TRBV2 and TRBJ1-2; unclear D gene. Deletions cut 2 bases from V and 0 bases from J, with 10 bases between. The length of the CDR3 is 15 residues. Germline loops: CDR1 SNHLY, CDR2 FYNNEI. The CDR3, as DNA: TGTGCCAGCAGTGAATGGGCAGCGGCTAACTATGGCTACACCTTC. Amino acids: CASSEWAAANYGYTF.

A few counts support this clone. The rearrangement links TRBV5-1 to TRBJ1-2; D is perhaps TRBD1 (5 bases). The CDR3 runs to 14 residues. Trimming took off 1 base at V and 4 bases at J, with 11 bases between the two ends. Germline CDR1 is SGHRS and CDR2 is YFSETQ. The CDR3 here is CASSLQGDFYGYTF. CDR3 DNA: TGCGCCAGCAGCTTGCAGGGCGACTTCTATGGCTACACCTTC.

The J gene is TRBJ1-2, the V gene TRBV30, with 7 bases identical to TRBD1. The CDR3 extends over 15 amino acids. CDR1 and CDR2 (germline): GTSNPN, SVGIG (reference sequence). V lost 5 bases and J lost 2; bases outside the gene matches: 11. CDR3 in amino acids: CAWARLGTENYGYTF. The CDR3, as DNA: TGTGCCTGGGCCCGACTCGGGACAGAAAACTATGGCTACACCTTC.

This chain joins TRBV7-9 and TRBJ2-3; D call uncertain. V was trimmed by 3 bases and J by 2 bases, leaving 18 bases between them. The V gene's germline CDR1 is SEHNR and CDR2 FQNEAQ (reference sequence). CDR3 length: 17 residues. The CDR3 sequence: CASSFQEVVRPTDTQYF. The CDR3 nucleotides read TGTGCCAGCAGCTTCCAAGAGGTGGTCAGGCCCACAGATACGCAGTATTTT.

Details on this clone: Its ends do not fully match the called genes, so a read error is possible. This chain links TRBV11-3 with TRBJ1-2, with unresolved D. CDR3 size: 11 residues. CDR1 and CDR2 (germline): SGHNT, YENEEA. CDR3 sequence: CASSLDLAQNF. CDR3 bases: TGTGCCAGCAGCTTAGATCTAGCACAGAACTTC.

This clone has only a few counts. This same CDR3 is encoded by further DNA sequences in the sample. V usage is TRBV20-1 and J usage is TRBJ2-3; TRBD2 is a possible D gene (6 bases). This CDR3 contains 11 residues. Germline CDR1 is DFQATT and CDR2 is SNEGSKA (reference sequence). Trimming shortened V by 6 bases and J by 6 bases, and 10 bases separated the two germline ends. CDR3 in DNA: TGCAGTGCCCCCCGGGGGGATACGCAGTATTTT. Amino acids: CSAPRGDTQYF.

This rearrangement joins TRBV6-5 to TRBJ2-7, with D possibly TRBD2 on 6 matching bases. The CDR3 spans 14 residues. Per germline, CDR1 MNHEY and CDR2 SVGAGI. V lost 2 bases and J 0 bases, leaving 8 bases between the germline ends. The CDR3 DNA reads as TGTGCCAGCAGTTACGCGGGGAGCTCCTACGAGCAGTACTTC. Residues: CASSYAGSSYEQYF.

This clone turned up a few times. The V gene is TRBV4-1, the J gene TRBJ2-5; D unresolved. Germline V CDR1 and CDR2: MGHRA, YSYEKL. The ends were cut back, 0 bases at V and 5 bases at J, with 7 bases in the middle. CDR3 size: 13 residues. The CDR3 sequence: CASSQDHSETQYF. The CDR3 nucleotides read TGCGCCAGCAGCCAAGATCATTCGGAGACCCAGTACTTC.

The sample holds a few counts of this clone. The J gene is TRBJ2-1, the V gene TRBV6-5; 7 bases fit TRBD1. The length of the CDR3 is 13 residues. Germline V gene sequence: CDR1 MNHEY, CDR2 SVGAGI. Unmatched junction bases numbered 7, after V lost 4 bases and J lost 10 bases. CDR3 nucleotides: TGTGCCAGCAGTTCCGGGACAGTTATAGAGCAGTTCTTC. Encoded protein: CASSSGTVIEQFF.

This rearrangement joins TRBV10-3 to TRBJ2-3; 9 bases are a match to TRBD1. The CDR3 has 15 residues. Germline trimming cut 8 bases from V and 2 bases from J; bases unmatched to any gene: 8. Germline CDR1 is ENHRY and CDR2 is SYGVKD. CDR3 sequence reads: CAIHSGQGLTDTQYF. In DNA form, the CDR3 reads TGTGCCATCCACTCGGGACAGGGACTCACAGATACGCAGTATTTT.

This clone has only a few counts. This rearrangement joins TRBV30 to TRBJ2-7; 7 bases line up with TRBD2. Looked up from germline, CDR1 is GTSNPN and CDR2 is SVGIG (reference sequence). The CDR3 is made up of 15 amino acids. The trim removed 1 base at V and 0 bases at J, leaving 6 bases unmatched. The CDR3 spells CAWSGASGISYEQYF. DNA for the CDR3: TGTGCCTGGAGTGGGGCTAGCGGTATCTCCTACGAGCAGTACTTC.

In regard to this clone: Relative to the germline gene, one junction end is altered; a read error may explain this. The chain couples TRBV2 to TRBJ2-3, with D unclear. CDR3 length: 13 residues. Per the germline V gene, CDR1 is SNHLY and CDR2 is FYNNEI. The CDR3 sequence is CASREGFTDTQYF. Written as DNA, the CDR3 is TGTGCCAGCAGGGAAGGATTCACAGATACGCAGTATTTT.

This chain links TRBV5-4 with TRBJ2-5, with unresolved D. V lost 0 bases and J lost 3, with 6 bases in between. Germline-derived CDR1 and CDR2 are SGHNT and YYREEE (reference sequence). There are 13 residues in the CDR3. CDR3 in DNA: TGTGCCAGCAGCTTGGGGCAGGAAGAGACCCAGTACTTC. Translated: CASSLGQEETQYF.

This clone appeared once. J is TRBJ1-2 and V is TRBV7-8, with D uncertain. The germline V and J ends were trimmed by 6 bases and 4 bases, with 12 bases remaining between them. From germline, CDR1 is SGHVS and CDR2 FQNEAQ. The CDR3 has 13 amino acids. The chain's CDR3 is CASRRGTTYGYTF. In nucleotides, the CDR3 is TGTGCCAGCAGGAGAGGTACAACCTATGGCTACACCTTC.

This clone was counted between two and nine times. The rearrangement uses TRBV2 and TRBJ1-1; the match to TRBD1 covers 8 bases. Germline CDR1 reads SNHLY; CDR2 reads FYNNEI. V was pared by 5 bases and J by 5 bases, with 7 bases of the junction left unmatched. The CDR3 loop spans 14 amino acids. This CDR3 is CASSLGQGWTEAFF. CDR3 nucleotides: TGTGCCAGCAGTTTAGGACAGGGATGGACTGAAGCTTTCTTT.

This clone was observed a few times. The chain joins TRBV18 to TRBJ1-1; 10 bases line up with TRBD1. The length of the CDR3 is 12 residues. The V segment lost 5 bases and the J segment 11 bases; nucleotides outside the gene matches: 5. Germline CDR1 reads KGHSH; CDR2 reads LQKENI. The CDR3, as DNA: TGTGCCAGCTCAACCGGGACAGGGGTGGCTTTCTTT. Amino acid sequence: CASSTGTGVAFF.

V gene TRBV9 combines with J gene TRBJ2-7, with 8 bases that match TRBD1. Germline values: CDR1 SGDLS, CDR2 YYNGEE. This CDR3 has 14 residues. The V segment lost 4 bases and the J segment 7 bases; nucleotides outside the gene matches: 10. The CDR3 nucleotides are TGTGCCAGCAGCCCGAAAGACAGGGGTGGGGAGCAGTACTTC. It is translated as CASSPKDRGGEQYF.

This clone was observed a handful of times. The chain combines TRBV30 with TRBJ2-5; D call uncertain. The CDR3 spans 11 residues. V was shortened by 5 bases and J by 4 bases, with 8 bases between the two germline ends. CDR1 and CDR2 (germline): GTSNPN, SVGIG (reference sequence). The CDR3 here is CAWAAGETQYF. In nucleotides, the CDR3 is TGTGCCTGGGCGGCAGGAGAGACCCAGTACTTC.

The gene calls are TRBV19 and TRBJ2-7; D is possibly TRBD1 (6 bases). This CDR3 spans 16 amino acids. V was clipped by 7 bases and J by 2 bases, with 21 bases between them. Germline-derived CDR1 and CDR2 are LNHDA and SQIVND (reference sequence). The CDR3 protein is CASTPGYRQAAYEQYF. In nucleotides, the CDR3 is TGTGCCAGTACCCCCGGATACAGACAGGCCGCCTACGAGCAGTACTTC.